The clone carrying this T cell receptor (beta chain) was observed a handful of times. The data are from a study of T cells in Graves' hyperthyroidism and ophthalmopathy. Each diagnosis was grounded in clinical symptoms, serum thyroxine and TRAb, thyroid ultrasound, and orbital computed tomography. TCR beta CDR3 region amplification was performed from RNA transcripts. TCR CDR3 underwent first-round RT-PCR with the HTBI primer set. TCRdb re-called the multiplex PCR reads through MiXCR, storing one row per CDR3 protein. The table includes approximately 700,000 distinct CDR3 sequences, 16% detected once. The V gene's germline CDR1 is MNHNS and CDR2 SASEGT. V was shortened by 2 bases and J by 5 bases, with 12 bases between the two germline ends. The CDR3 has 15 residues.

Sequences were obtained from blood. This chain links TRBV6-1 with TRBJ1-4; D not resolved. This receptor was identified in a man younger than 35 with Graves' hyperthyroidism. The CDR3 reads CASSERVGRNEKLFF. In DNA, the CDR3 is TGTGCCAGCAGTGAAAGGGTAGGAAGGAATGAAAAACTGTTTTTT.